The 9 T cell receptor beta chains reported below all come from one sample, sequenced in a study of blood T cells in healthy people across ages. A second PCR of roughly 7 to 11 cycles used a sample-barcoded 5' primer and a J-beta primer mix. TCRdb independently ran MiXCR on the 5' RACE reads; one entry per CDR3 protein. The table shows around 600,000 distinct CDR3 sequences, with roughly 43% occurring only once. Sample: blood. These TCRs come from a man of 80 years or more in good health.

V is TRBV10-3 and J is TRBJ1-1; 8 nucleotides line up with TRBD1. With V trimmed by 0 bases and J by 3 bases, 3 bases remained unmatched. The CDR3 is 15 amino acids. Germline V gives CDR1 ENHRY, CDR2 SYGVKD. CDR3 in DNA: TGTGCCATCAGTGAGTCCACAGGGGGAGACACTGAAGCTTTCTTT. This codes for CAISESTGGDTEAFF.

The CDR3 is CASSGDRGRAASGRVPSYNEQYF. The CDR3 region has the DNA TGTGCCAGCAGTGGAGACAGGGGGCGCGCGGCTAGCGGGAGGGTCCCATCCTACAATGAGCAGTACTTC. This chain connects TRBV2 to TRBJ2-7, with 12 nucleotides matching TRBD2. The CDR3 consists of 23 residues. With V trimmed by 4 bases and J by 7 bases, 32 bases remained unmatched. Germline CDR1 SNHLY, CDR2 FYNNEI.

The chain links TRBV7-3 to TRBJ1-1; possible D gene TRBD1, 6 bases. This CDR3 has 15 residues. V dropped 2 bases and J dropped 3 bases, with 13 bases sitting between them. From germline, CDR1 is SGHTA and CDR2 FQGTGA. CDR3 nucleotide sequence: TGTGCCAGCAGCTTATTAGGGGGGTCTCACACTGAAGCTTTCTTT. It yields the protein CASSLLGGSHTEAFF. The full variable domain, its missing parts supplied by reference TRBV7-3 and TRBJ1-1, is GAGVSQTPSNKVTEKGKYVELRCDPISGHTALYWYRQSLGQGPEFLIYFQGTGAADDSGLPNDRFFAVRPEGSVSTLKIQRTERGDSAVYLCASSLLGGSHTEAFFGQGTRLTVV.

The V gene is TRBV4-3, the J gene TRBJ2-3, with D uncertain. Trimming cost V 1 base and J 3 bases, with 11 bases left between them. This CDR3 region has 15 residues. Germline CDR1 LGHNA, CDR2 YSLEER. CDR3 sequence: CASSQVGHRTDTQYF. In nucleotides, the CDR3 is TGCGCCAGCAGCCAAGTCGGTCATAGGACAGATACGCAGTATTTT.

The chain has TRBV20-1 and TRBJ1-5, with D possibly TRBD1 on 5 matching bases. The CDR3 spans 16 residues. Germline-derived CDR1 and CDR2 are DFQATT and SNEGSKA (reference sequence). With 5 bases removed from V and 0 bases from J, the gap between germline ends came to 17 bases. The CDR3: CSAEPRDAYSNQPQHF. The CDR3 DNA follows: TGCAGTGCTGAACCCCGGGACGCTTATAGCAATCAGCCCCAGCATTTT.

The V gene is TRBV27, the J gene TRBJ1-5; D possibly corresponds to TRBD1 (5 bases). The J call is uncertain, as TRBJ2-3 better fits the DNA end. The CDR3 is 13 residues long. Germline CDR1 MNHEY, CDR2 SMNVEV (reference sequence). The CDR3 DNA is TGTGCCAGCAGTCCAGACAGAAATCAGCCCCAGTATTTT. It translates to CASSPDRNQPQYF.

This clonotype occurred once. V usage is TRBV7-2 and J usage is TRBJ1-5, with TRBD1 identical over 8 bases. The CDR3 is 15 amino acids. The V gene end was trimmed by 4 bases and the J gene end by 3 bases; junction bases not matched to a gene: 5. Germline CDR1 SGHTA, CDR2 FQGNSA. CDR3 DNA: TGTGCCAGCAGCTCGACAGGGGCCGCCAATCAGCCCCAGCATTTT. This encodes CASSSTGAANQPQHF.

This chain uses TRBV20-1 with TRBJ2-5; D ambiguous. TRBJ2-7 explains the end of the DNA better; the J call may be wrong. The CDR3 extends over 17 amino acids. Germline CDR1 and CDR2: DFQATT and SNEGSKA (reference sequence). In DNA form, the CDR3 reads TGCAGTGCTAGTCCCTCGAGGACCTACCGACATGCGTACGAGCAGTACTTC. This gives the protein CSASPSRTYRHAYEQYF.

Concerning this clonotype: This may come from a read error, since a much larger clone is one base off. V usage is TRBV6-6 and J usage is TRBJ2-7; D may match TRBD1 or TRBD2 (5 bases each). The CDR3 is 14 residues long. CDR1 and CDR2 from the germline V gene are MNHNY and SVGAGI (reference sequence). Here the CDR3 DNA reads TGTGCCGGCAGTTACTCCCGGGACCTCTACGAGCAGTACTTC. Amino acid sequence: CAGSYSRDLYEQYF.